This T cell receptor beta chain is from a study of brain T cells in children with intractable seizures. Deletions cut 0 bases from V and 1 base from J, with 10 bases between. Germline-derived CDR1 and CDR2 are MNHEY and SMNVEV (reference sequence). The CDR3 totals 15 residues. Using immunoSEQ multiplex PCR, the repertoire was profiled, and TCRdb retains in-frame clones only, with some absent. The sample holds 88,000 or so clones, around 91% seen once. This rearrangement joins TRBV27 to TRBJ2-7; maybe TRBD1 (6 bases). The specimen comprised peripheral blood, sampled at surgery. The origin of this receptor is a girl aged 2 to 10 with Rasmussen encephalitis and intractable seizures. CDR3 in amino acids: CASSLSNGQSYEQYF. The CDR3 DNA reads as TGTGCCAGCAGTTTATCCAATGGACAGTCCTACGAGCAGTACTTC.